A selection of T cell receptor beta chains follows, all from one sample in a study of T cells after yellow fever vaccination. TCRdb itself ran the 5' RACE reads through MiXCR, one entry per CDR3 protein. The data hold 60,000 to 85,000 distinct CDR3 sequences, with under 8% observed a single time. The sequencing used CD8+ T cells sorted from PBMCs, collected approximately 40 days after the first yellow fever vaccination. The receptor source for this set is a man in his late teens or twenties who received the YFV17D yellow fever vaccine. Each CDR3 is given with its conserved first and last residue. A D gene is named only where the DNA matches it firmly. A row's size may be missing; if present it is once, few, many or a size class.

size: few; D: TRBD1; V: TRBV4-1; J: TRBJ2-7; DNA: TGCGCCAGCAGCCAAGGTACAGGGGGCGGCTACGAGCAGTACTTC; CDR3: CASSQGTGGGYEQYF
size: many; D: -; V: TRBV20-1; J: TRBJ1-6; DNA: TGCAGTGCTAGCCCCCCCAGGGGTGAGAATTCACCCCTCCACTTT; CDR3: CSASPPRGENSPLHF
size: many; D: TRBD1; V: TRBV7-9; J: TRBJ1-2; DNA: TGTGCCAGCAGCTTCAAGGGGGCTTATGGCTACACCTTC; CDR3: CASSFKGAYGYTF
size: -; D: -; V: TRBV6-4; J: TRBJ2-3; DNA: TGTGCCAGCAGTGACTACCCAGGGGATACGCAGTATTTT; CDR3: CASSDYPGDTQYF
size: few; D: -; V: TRBV7-9; J: TRBJ2-2; DNA: TGTGCCAGCAGCTTAGTAGTCGGGGAGCTGTTTTTT; CDR3: CASSLVVGELFF
size: few; D: TRBD2; V: TRBV3-1; J: TRBJ2-3; DNA: TGTGCCAGCAGCCAAGAAAGCCTAGCGGGGGACACAGATACGCAGTATTTT; CDR3: CASSQESLAGDTDTQYF
size: -; D: -; V: TRBV7-2; J: TRBJ1-2; DNA: TGTGCCAGCACCACAGGGTATCAAGGCTACACCTTC; CDR3: CASTTGYQGYTF
size: many; D: TRBD2; V: TRBV7-6; J: TRBJ2-7; DNA: TGTGCCAGCAGCTTAGAGACTAGCTTCCGCGAGCAGTACTTC; CDR3: CASSLETSFREQYF
size: many; D: -; V: TRBV7-9; J: TRBJ2-4; DNA: TGTGCCAGCAGCTTAGGGGGGACGGCGGAAGTCTCCAAAAACATTCAGTACTTC; CDR3: CASSLGGTAEVSKNIQYF
size: -; D: -; V: TRBV19; J: TRBJ1-1; DNA: TGTGCCAGTAGTATCTCCCCAGGGAAGAGGACTGAAGCTTTCTTT; CDR3: CASSISPGKRTEAFF
size: few; D: TRBD1; V: TRBV9; J: TRBJ2-1; DNA: TGTGCCAGCAGCGCGACAGGGGACTCCTACAATGAGCAGTTCTTC; CDR3: CASSATGDSYNEQFF
size: many; D: -; V: TRBV20-1; J: TRBJ1-1; DNA: TGCAGTGACGCAATAGGACGGACGAACACTGAAGCTTTCTTT; CDR3: CSDAIGRTNTEAFF
size: few; D: TRBD1; V: TRBV11-3; J: TRBJ2-5; DNA: TGTGCCAGCAGCTTGGGGACAGGGATGGAGACCCAGTACTTC; CDR3: CASSLGTGMETQYF
size: few; D: -; V: TRBV12-3/TRBV12-4; J: TRBJ2-2; DNA: TGTGCCAGCAGTTTCCCTAACCCCGGGGAGCTGTTTTTT; CDR3: CASSFPNPGELFF
size: many; D: -; V: TRBV7-2; J: TRBJ1-6; DNA: TGTGCCAGCAGCTTAGAGCGACAGGTTCTTTCACCCCTCCACTTT; CDR3: CASSLERQVLSPLHF
size: -; D: -; V: TRBV19; J: TRBJ1-4; DNA: TGTGCCAGTAACTCGAGGGGACGACAGAATGAAAAACTGTTTTTT; CDR3: CASNSRGRQNEKLFF
size: -; D: TRBD1; V: TRBV6-4; J: TRBJ2-5; DNA: TGTACCCTCAGTGAGACGGGACAGGGGGCTCTAGCGGGGGAAGAGACCCAGTACTTC; CDR3: CTLSETGQGALAGEETQYF
size: -; D: -; V: TRBV5-1; J: TRBJ2-5; DNA: TGCGCCAGCAGCTTTCGTGGGGGGGCAGCAGAGACCCAGTACTTC; CDR3: CASSFRGGAAETQYF
size: few; D: TRBD2; V: TRBV7-2; J: TRBJ2-3; DNA: TGTGCCAGCAGCGCGATGCTAGCGGGGACCACAGATACGCAGTATTTT; CDR3: CASSAMLAGTTDTQYF
size: many; D: -; V: TRBV27; J: TRBJ1-1; DNA: TGTGCCAGCAGTTTATCAAAGACCGTGAACACTGAAGCTTTCTTT; CDR3: CASSLSKTVNTEAFF
size: many; D: -; V: TRBV24-1; J: TRBJ2-1; DNA: TGTGCCACCAGCGACAGCCAGGGCTACAATGAGCAGTTCTTC; CDR3: CATSDSQGYNEQFF
size: few; D: -; V: TRBV2; J: TRBJ1-6; DNA: TGTGCCAGCAGCGTGGGATGGGGGGGTTCACCCCTCCACTTT; CDR3: CASSVGWGGSPLHF
size: -; D: -; V: TRBV28; J: TRBJ2-3; DNA: TGTGCCAGCAGTTTACTCCAGGGGAATACGCAGTATTTT; CDR3: CASSLLQGNTQYF
size: many; D: -; V: TRBV5-1; J: TRBJ2-1; DNA: TGCGCCAGCAGCTTGGTAGAGGAACTCTACAATGAGCAGTTCTTC; CDR3: CASSLVEELYNEQFF
size: many; D: -; V: TRBV27; J: TRBJ2-1; DNA: TGTGCCAGCAGATATGGGGGGCACTCCTACAATGAGCAGTTCTTC; CDR3: CASRYGGHSYNEQFF
size: many; D: -; V: TRBV7-9; J: TRBJ2-2; DNA: TGTGCCAGCAGTTCCGACGGCGGGGAGCTGTTTTTT; CDR3: CASSSDGGELFF
size: -; D: -; V: TRBV12-3/TRBV12-4; J: TRBJ2-1; DNA: TGTGCCAGCAGACTTAGCGGTCCTTACAATGAGCAGTTCTTC; CDR3: CASRLSGPYNEQFF
size: few; D: -; V: TRBV7-9; J: TRBJ2-1; DNA: TGTGCCAGCAGCTTAGAGGAGGGTGAGCAGTTCTTC; CDR3: CASSLEEGEQFF
size: many; D: TRBD2; V: TRBV6-1; J: TRBJ2-5; DNA: TGTGCCAGCAGCCTGCATAGCGGGGGGGCGGAAACCCAGTACTTC; CDR3: CASSLHSGGAETQYF
size: -; D: TRBD1; V: TRBV15; J: TRBJ2-3; DNA: TGTGCCACCAGCTTTGGGACAGGGAGCACAGATACGCAGTATTTT; CDR3: CATSFGTGSTDTQYF
size: many; D: -; V: TRBV5-1; J: TRBJ2-1; DNA: TGCGCCAGCAGCTTAGCGAGGGCTGAGCAGTTCTTC; CDR3: CASSLARAEQFF